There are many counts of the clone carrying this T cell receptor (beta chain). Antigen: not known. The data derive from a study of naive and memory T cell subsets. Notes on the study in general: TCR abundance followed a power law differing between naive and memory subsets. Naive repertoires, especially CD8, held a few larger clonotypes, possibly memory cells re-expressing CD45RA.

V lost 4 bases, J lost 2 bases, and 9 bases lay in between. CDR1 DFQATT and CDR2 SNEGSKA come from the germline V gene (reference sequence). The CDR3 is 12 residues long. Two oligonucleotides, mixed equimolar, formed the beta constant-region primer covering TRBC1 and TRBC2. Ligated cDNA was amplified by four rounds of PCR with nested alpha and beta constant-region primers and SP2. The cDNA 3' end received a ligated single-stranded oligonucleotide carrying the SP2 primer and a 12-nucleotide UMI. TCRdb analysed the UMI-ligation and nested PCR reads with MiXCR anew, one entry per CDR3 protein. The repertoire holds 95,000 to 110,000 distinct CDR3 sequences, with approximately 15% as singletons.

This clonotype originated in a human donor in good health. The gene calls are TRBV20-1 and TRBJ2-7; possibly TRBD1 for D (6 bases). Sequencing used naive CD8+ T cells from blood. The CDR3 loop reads CSATRDTYEQYF. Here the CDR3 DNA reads TGCAGTGCTACCCGGGACACCTACGAGCAGTACTTC.